This T cell receptor (beta chain) was sequenced for a study of PD-1 blockade in classical Hodgkin lymphoma. This table comes from immunoSEQ multiplex PCR, and its TCRdb copy is limited to in-frame clones, with some not included. The sample holds 28,000 or so clones, over 60% seen once. Points from the study as a whole: Any patient who commenced nivolumab under 1 year after ASCT was excluded. By C4D1 there was a significant rise in CD4+ TCR diversity but not in CD8+ TCR diversity. Relative to healthy donors, newly diagnosed patients reportedly had lower baseline TCR diversity, which was reported as lower still in relapsed/refractory patients.

Time point defined: cycle 4 day 1 (C4D1), after more than 5 weeks of nivolumab. Each patient relapsed following autologous stem cell transplantation, and prior brentuximab vedotin exposure differed. Of note for this clone: What it recognizes is unknown.

This TCR derives from a human donor with classical Hodgkin lymphoma. The sample here was peripheral blood mononuclear cells (PBMCs), taken before the fourth cycle of nivolumab.

The CDR3 reads CASSIGGGGNQPQHF. The DNA for the CDR3 is TGTGCCAGTAGTATAGGAGGGGGCGGCAATCAGCCCCAGCATTTT. The rearrangement uses TRBV19 and TRBJ1-5, with TRBD1 identical over 7 bases. V was clipped by 1 base and J by 2 bases; unmatched bases: 2. The CDR3 extends over 15 amino acids. Per the germline V gene, CDR1 is LNHDA and CDR2 is SQIVND (reference sequence).